These 29 T cell receptor beta chains share one sample of origin, sequenced in a study of shared clonotypes between healthy human individuals. The protocol was immunoSEQ multiplex PCR, while the TCRdb copy is restricted to in-frame clones and leaves out a portion. Among about 460,000 clones, approximately 80% were seen once, and the ten largest hold approximately 12%. The specimen sequenced was PBMCs. These receptors were taken from a middle-aged woman in good health. Some clones in this sample may be carry-over from other donors' samples.

This chain joins TRBV2 and TRBJ2-3; D may be TRBD2 (6 bases). The CDR3 spans 14 residues. Germline V lookup: CDR1 SNHLY, CDR2 FYNNEI. Trimming pared 8 bases from V and 0 bases from J, leaving 12 bases between. CDR3 residues: CASLAVTSTDTQYF. The CDR3 bases are TGTGCCAGCTTAGCGGTAACTAGCACAGATACGCAGTATTTT.

This clone was seen more than once but under ten times. The chain recombines TRBV5-1 with TRBJ1-5; D unresolved. This CDR3 has 13 residues. V shed 4 bases and J shed 5 bases, with 10 bases lying between them. Germline CDR1 reads SGHRS; CDR2 reads YFSETQ. The CDR3 nucleotides read TGCGCCAGCAGCCTACGGTTCGATCAGCCCCAGCATTTT. Amino acid sequence: CASSLRFDQPQHF.

On this clone itself: Other nucleotide sequences in the sample specify the same CDR3. The gene calls are TRBV7-9 and TRBJ2-2; TRBD2 matches 9 bases. This CDR3 has 15 amino acids. Trimming removed 3 bases from V and 3 bases from J; junction bases left unmatched: 2. Germline V gives CDR1 SEHNR, CDR2 FQNEAQ (reference sequence). In DNA form, the CDR3 reads TGTGCCAGCAGCTTTCGCGGGGGGGACACCGGGGAGCTGTTTTTT. As protein: CASSFRGGDTGELFF.

Comment on this clone: A much larger clone lies one base from this, so it may be a read error. This rearrangement joins TRBV19 to TRBJ2-3; tentatively, D is TRBD1 or TRBD2 (5 bases each). The CDR3 is 12 amino acids. Looked up from germline, CDR1 is LNHDA and CDR2 is SQIVND (reference sequence). The CDR3 spells CAGRGDLSEQYF. CDR3 nucleotides: TGTGCCGGTAGGGGAGATCTCTCGGAGCAGTATTTT.

The chain employs TRBV2 and TRBJ1-2; D is uncertain. Germline CDR1 is SNHLY and CDR2 is FYNNEI. This CDR3 has 12 amino acids. Trimming stripped 3 bases from V and 7 bases from J, with 9 bases between. The CDR3 region has the DNA TGTGCCAGCAGTGAGTTCCAGGCTGGCTACACCTTC. It specifies CASSEFQAGYTF. The full variable domain, with the rest looked up from reference TRBV2 and TRBJ1-2, is EPEVTQTPSHQVTQMGQEVILRCVPISNHLYFYWYRQILGQKVEFLVSFYNNEISEKSEIFDDQFSVERPDGSNFTLKIRSTKLEDSAMYFCASSEFQAGYTFGSGTRLTVV.

Notes on this clone: A far larger clone is only one base removed, so a read error is likely. CDR3 bases: TGTGCCAGCAGTTTAACGGGGACCTACGAGCAGTACTTC. This codes for CASSLTGTYEQYF. The chain is built from TRBV6-6 and TRBJ2-7; D is perhaps TRBD2 (5 bases). CDR3 length: 13 amino acids. Trimming cost V 4 bases and J 2 bases, with 9 bases left between them. Germline V gene lookup returns CDR1 MNHNY and CDR2 SVGAGI (reference sequence).

Of note for this clone: A far larger clone is one base from this, pointing to a likely read error. The chain recombines TRBV30 with TRBJ1-6, with TRBD1 identical over 7 bases. Germline loops: CDR1 GTSNPN, CDR2 SVGIG (reference sequence). The CDR3 extends over 14 amino acids. The CDR3 DNA is TGTGCCTGGAGTACCGGGACAGTTAATTCACTCCTCCACTTT. Residues: CAWSTGTVNSLLHF.

The chain has TRBV6-5 and TRBJ1-1; D possibly corresponds to TRBD1 (5 bases). Germline CDR1 MNHEY, CDR2 SVGAGI. V shed 6 bases and J shed 1 base, with 15 bases lying between them. This CDR3 is 15 amino acids long. The CDR3 bases are TGTGCCAGCAGGGGTAACAGGAAAGCGAACACTGAAGCTTTCTTT. It is translated as CASRGNRKANTEAFF.

Turning to this clone: A clone one base away is much larger, so this may be a read error. J is TRBJ1-5 and V is TRBV6-1; D may be TRBD1 (5 bases). Germline loops: CDR1 MNHNS, CDR2 SASEGT. The CDR3 is 14 amino acids. V lost 2 bases and J lost 11, with 16 bases in between. In DNA, the CDR3 is TGTGCCAGCAGTGAAATGGACAAGTGGCAGTCCCAGCATTTT. Residues: CASSEMDKWQSQHF.

The rearrangement links TRBV7-3 to TRBJ2-7; D is perhaps TRBD1 (5 bases). Germline V gives CDR1 SGHTA, CDR2 FQGTGA. The CDR3 consists of 15 residues. V lost 5 bases to trimming and J lost 6 bases, with 20 bases between them. CDR3 DNA: TGTGCCAGCAGCCGTCGAGCGACAGTTTCTGCCGAGCAGTACTTC. Protein: CASSRRATVSAEQYF.

This clone came up many times. The chain combines TRBV10-3 with TRBJ1-4, with D uncertain. Germline CDR1 reads ENHRY; CDR2 reads SYGVKD. The CDR3 is 16 amino acids. V was pared by 4 bases and J by 0 bases, with 12 bases between. The CDR3 loop is CAISATGLATNEKLFF. The CDR3, as DNA: TGTGCCATCAGTGCTACGGGTCTCGCAACTAATGAAAAACTGTTTTTT.

Worth noting for this clone: A much bigger clone sits one base away, suggesting this may be a read error. Other DNA sequences in this sample translate to the same CDR3. The V call is TRBV6-1, the J call TRBJ2-3, with 9 positions matching TRBD2. V shed 2 bases and J 3 bases; nucleotides not matched to a gene: 9. The germline CDR1 and CDR2 sequences are MNHNS and SASEGT. The CDR3 loop spans 17 amino acids. The CDR3, as DNA: TGTGCCAGCAGTGAAATGCTTGCGGGAGGGAAGACAGATACGCAGTATTTT. Its translation is CASSEMLAGGKTDTQYF.

This clone turned up a few times. This chain links TRBV5-4 with TRBJ2-7, with 9 bases identical to TRBD1. Germline loops: CDR1 SGHNT, CDR2 YYREEE (reference sequence). V shed 0 bases, J shed 2 bases, and the junction held 3 bases outside the gene matches. The CDR3 has 15 amino acids. As DNA, the CDR3 is TGTGCCAGCAGCTTGGGACAGGGGGTAGCCTACGAGCAGTACTTC. This sequence encodes CASSLGQGVAYEQYF.

V and J are TRBV2 and TRBJ1-2; no definite D call. V lost 6 bases, J lost 0 bases, and 23 bases lay in between. The CDR3 extends over 18 amino acids. Germline values: CDR1 SNHLY, CDR2 FYNNEI. The CDR3 is CASRPHGRRARANYGYTF. The CDR3 coding sequence is TGTGCCAGCAGGCCTCACGGAAGGAGGGCCAGAGCTAACTATGGCTACACCTTC.

The V call is TRBV10-2, the J call TRBJ2-2, with unresolved D. Trimming stripped 4 bases from V and 6 bases from J, with 15 bases between. This CDR3 contains 15 residues. The germline V gene has CDR1 WSHSY and CDR2 SAAADI. CDR3 protein: CASSVEVDYAGELFF. The CDR3 DNA reads TGCGCCAGCAGTGTGGAAGTGGATTACGCCGGGGAGCTGTTTTTT.

This clone was seen more than once but under ten times. The chain is built from TRBV29-1 and TRBJ2-5, with 7 bases lining up with TRBD2. The J call may be faulty, since TRBJ2-7 better matches the DNA end. CDR3 length: 13 residues. Germline V gives CDR1 SQVTM, CDR2 ANQGSEA. The CDR3 protein is CSVAWTSEAEQYF. The DNA for the CDR3 is TGCAGCGTTGCCTGGACTAGTGAGGCCGAGCAGTACTTC.

The V call is TRBV7-2, the J call TRBJ2-6; no clear D. V lost 4 bases and J 5 bases, leaving 21 bases between the germline ends. This CDR3 comprises 18 residues. Germline CDR1 SGHTA, CDR2 FQGNSA. The CDR3 DNA follows: TGTGCCAGCAGCTGCGAGTCGAGACGACAAAGTCGGGCCAACGTCCTGACTTTC. Protein product: CASSCESRRQSRANVLTF.

Here the CDR3 reads CASSRGLAGAQETQYF. The CDR3 bases are TGTGCCAGCAGCCGGGGACTAGCGGGAGCCCAAGAGACCCAGTACTTC. The chain couples TRBV11-3 to TRBJ2-5; 14 nucleotides line up with TRBD2. The germline V gene has CDR1 SGHNT and CDR2 YENEEA. The CDR3 runs 16 residues. Germline trimming cut 5 bases from V and 1 base from J; bases unmatched to any gene: 3.

V and J are TRBV5-8 and TRBJ2-5, with D unclear. The CDR3 totals 12 residues. Between the trimmed V and J ends, which lost 0 bases and 1 base, there was a span of 1 base. Germline-derived CDR1 and CDR2 are SGHTS and YDEGEE. CDR3 sequence reads: CASSLAQETQYF. CDR3 DNA: TGTGCCAGCAGCTTGGCCCAAGAGACCCAGTACTTC.

This chain uses TRBV28 with TRBJ2-7, with unresolved D. The V end lost 7 bases, the J end lost 6 bases, and 19 bases lay between the germline ends. This CDR3 has 14 residues. Germline CDR1 reads MDHEN; CDR2 reads SYDVKM. CDR3 in DNA: TGTGCCAGCAATCGAGTGGCGGCAGTCTCCGAGCAGTACTTC. Amino acid sequence: CASNRVAAVSEQYF.

Ten or more counts support this clone. This specimen includes other DNA sequences encoding the same CDR3. This chain uses TRBV11-2 with TRBJ2-5; 9 bases fit TRBD2. Germline V gene sequence: CDR1 SGHAT, CDR2 FQNNGV. This CDR3 contains 14 residues. The V segment lost 5 bases and the J segment 4 bases; nucleotides outside the gene matches: 5. DNA for the CDR3: TGTGCCAGCAGCCCGGGACTAGCCGGAGAGACCCAGTACTTC. Translating gives CASSPGLAGETQYF.

This clone was detected only once. The V call is TRBV5-5, the J call TRBJ1-2; possibly TRBD1 for D (5 bases). The germline gives CDR1 SGHKS, CDR2 YYEKEE (reference sequence). CDR3 length: 13 amino acids. Trimming took 3 bases from V and 7 from J, leaving 13 bases between them. CDR3 residues: CASSSPGGVGYTF. CDR3 in DNA: TGTGCCAGCAGCTCCCCGGGAGGGGTTGGCTACACCTTC.

This rearrangement joins TRBV4-1 to TRBJ1-1, with D maybe TRBD1 (6 bases). The CDR3 has 13 amino acids. CDR1 MGHRA and CDR2 YSYEKL come from the germline V gene. The V and J ends lost 5 bases and 5 bases respectively, with 12 bases between them. CDR3 protein: CASSINRETEAFF. CDR3 DNA sequence: TGCGCCAGCAGCATAAACAGGGAAACTGAAGCTTTCTTT.

The J gene is TRBJ2-1, the V gene TRBV7-3; possible D gene TRBD2, 6 bases. The CDR3 loop spans 16 amino acids. V was clipped by 1 base and J by 9 bases, with 19 bases between them. The V gene's germline CDR1 is SGHTA and CDR2 FQGTGA. The CDR3 is CASSLSVVVGAGEQFF. Here the CDR3 DNA reads TGTGCCAGCAGCTTAAGTGTTGTTGTCGGAGCGGGTGAGCAGTTCTTC.

V is TRBV5-8 and J is TRBJ2-4; no firm D call. V dropped 4 bases and J dropped 3 bases, with 5 bases sitting between them. The germline gives CDR1 SGHTS, CDR2 YDEGEE. The CDR3 runs to 12 residues. CDR3 bases: TGTGCCAGCAGCCCCTTCAAAAACATTCAGTACTTC. Protein product: CASSPFKNIQYF.

This clone was recorded once. The J gene is TRBJ2-1, the V gene TRBV27; 9 positions match TRBD2. Looked up from germline, CDR1 is MNHEY and CDR2 is SMNVEV (reference sequence). V lost 5 bases to trimming and J lost 1 base; unmatched junction nucleotides: 15. There are 19 residues in the CDR3. The CDR3 DNA follows: TGTGCCAGCAGTACGACTCATCCAGCGGGAGGATGGTCCTACAATGAGCAGTTCTTC. This encodes CASSTTHPAGGWSYNEQFF.

Of note for this clone: This sample also contains other DNA sequences that code for the same CDR3. The chain joins TRBV7-9 to TRBJ2-2; 7 bases are a match to TRBD2. The CDR3 length is 13 residues. V lost 5 bases and J lost 11; bases outside the gene matches: 8. Per germline, CDR1 SEHNR and CDR2 FQNEAQ (reference sequence). In nucleotides, the CDR3 is TGTGCCAGCAGCCCCTCGGGAGGCGGCGAGCTGTTTTTT. Translating gives CASSPSGGGELFF.

This clone was found many times. The chain uses TRBV6-6 and TRBJ2-7; weak D call: TRBD1 (6 bases). Germline lookup yields CDR1 MNHNY and CDR2 SVGAGI (reference sequence). This CDR3 is 12 amino acids long. V was clipped by 5 bases and J by 2 bases, with 7 bases between them. In DNA form, the CDR3 reads TGTGCCAGCAGTAGGACAGCCTACGAGCAGTACTTC. Translating it yields CASSRTAYEQYF.

The rearrangement links TRBV18 to TRBJ2-1, with unresolved D. The CDR3 has 15 amino acids. CDR1 and CDR2 from the germline V gene are KGHSH and LQKENI. The germline V and J ends were trimmed by 3 bases and 0 bases, with 9 bases remaining between them. For the CDR3, the DNA is TGTGCCAGCTCACCCACTACCTACTCCTACAATGAGCAGTTCTTC. Translated: CASSPTTYSYNEQFF.